The rows below give T cell receptor beta chains drawn from one sample of a study of blood T cell repertoires in COVID-19. The data were produced by immunoSEQ multiplex PCR, yet TCRdb's version contains in-frame clones alone and is incomplete. The sample records nearly 110,000 clones, over 60% being singletons. The specimen sequenced was peripheral blood. The receptors here all came from a man between 65 and 85 years old with acute or convalescent COVID-19. CDR3s include the opening cysteine and the closing phenylalanine or tryptophan. D genes are given only for firm matches. Size is stated for part of the rows, as once, few or many counts, or as a class when the clone is expanded.

len | j_gene | d_gene | abundance | v_gene | CDR3aa | CDR3nt
13 | TRBJ2-3 | - | few | TRBV18 | CASSERNTDTQYF | TGTGCCAGCTCAGAGAGAAACACAGATACGCAGTATTTT
13 | TRBJ1-5 | - | - | TRBV6-1 | CASSHPWQGHEHF | TGTGCCAGCAGTCACCCGTGGCAGGGCCATGAGCATTTT
13 | TRBJ2-7 | TRBD1 | - | TRBV19 | CASSTGTGGEQYF | TGTGCCAGTAGTACAGGGACAGGGGGCGAGCAGTACTTC
14 | TRBJ2-1 | - | once | TRBV5-1 | CASSGGGAYNEQFF | TGCGCCAGCAGCGGGGGGGGCGCGTACAATGAGCAGTTCTTC
14 | TRBJ2-7 | - | - | TRBV18 | CASSLEGGSYEQYF | TGTGCCAGCTCACTTGAGGGAGGCTCCTACGAGCAGTACTTC
16 | TRBJ1-5 | - | - | TRBV5-8 | CASSLFMGAQAQPQHF | TGTGCCAGCAGCTTGTTCATGGGGGCGCAGGCTCAGCCCCAGCATTTT
12 | TRBJ1-1 | - | once | TRBV29-1 | CSLKTGSTEAFF | TGCAGCCTCAAAACAGGGAGCACTGAAGCTTTCTTT
13 | TRBJ1-5 | - | - | TRBV19 | CASSMRVNQPQHF | TGTGCCAGTAGTATGAGAGTCAATCAGCCCCAGCATTTT
16 | TRBJ1-4 | - | - | TRBV4-1 | CASSQDPAGPSEKLFF | TGCGCCAGCAGCCAAGATCCCGCGGGACCCAGCGAAAAACTGTTTTTT
15 | TRBJ2-7 | TRBD1 | - | TRBV19 | CASSMEDRVGYEQYF | TGTGCCAGTAGTATGGAAGACAGGGTGGGCTACGAGCAGTACTTC
15 | TRBJ1-1 | - | - | TRBV6-5 | CASSQRTATRAEAFF | TGTGCCAGCAGTCAGAGGACAGCTACGAGAGCTGAAGCTTTCTTT
16 | TRBJ1-5 | - | few | TRBV7-8 | CASSPVGGVSNQPQHF | TGTGCCAGCAGCCCCGTGGGGGGGGTTAGCAATCAGCCCCAGCATTTT
17 | TRBJ2-3 | TRBD2 | - | TRBV7-2 | CASSLVGLAGGTDTQYF | TGTGCCAGCAGCTTAGTAGGTTTAGCGGGGGGCACAGATACGCAGTATTTT
13 | TRBJ2-7 | - | - | TRBV6-6 | CASSFAESYEQYF | TGTGCCAGCAGTTTTGCGGAATCCTACGAGCAGTACTTC
15 | TRBJ1-6 | - | - | TRBV6-5 | CASRFDRKYNSPLHF | TGTGCCAGCAGATTTGACAGAAAGTATAATTCACCCCTCCACTTT
15 | TRBJ1-2 | TRBD1 | - | TRBV6-5 | CASSRDSNLNYGYTF | TGTGCCAGCAGCCGGGACAGCAATTTGAACTATGGCTACACCTTC
14 | TRBJ1-2 | - | - | TRBV6-5 | CASSYNRADYGYTF | TGTGCCAGCAGTTACAACAGGGCAGACTATGGCTACACCTTC
14 | TRBJ1-1 | - | - | TRBV29-1 | CSVEDPGTSSEAFF | TGCAGCGTTGAAGACCCGGGGACAAGTTCTGAAGCTTTCTTT
13 | TRBJ1-2 | TRBD1 | - | TRBV6-5 | CASSLTGFYGYTF | TGTGCCAGCAGTTTGACAGGGTTTTATGGCTACACCTTC
12 | TRBJ1-3 | - | - | TRBV29-1 | CSVRQDGNTIYF | TGCAGCGTTCGACAGGATGGAAACACCATATATTTT
12 | TRBJ1-1 | - | - | TRBV6-5 | CASNSLNTEAFF | TGTGCCAGCAATTCTCTAAACACTGAAGCTTTCTTT
15 | TRBJ2-3 | TRBD1 | - | TRBV3-1/TRBV3-2 | CASRTRGQGTDTQYF | TGTGCCAGCAGAACCCGGGGACAGGGAACAGATACGCAGTATTTT
15 | TRBJ2-7 | - | - | TRBV6-5 | CASSYSNKGPYEQYF | TGTGCCAGCAGTTACTCGAATAAGGGGCCCTACGAGCAGTACTTC
15 | TRBJ1-2 | - | - | TRBV6-2/TRBV6-3 | CASSYSPEWNYGYTF | TGTGCCAGCAGTTACTCCCCGGAGTGGAACTATGGCTACACCTTC
12 | TRBJ2-7 | - | - | TRBV7-2 | CASSLDRQAQYF | TGTGCCAGCAGCTTAGACAGGCAAGCGCAGTACTTC
15 | TRBJ2-5 | TRBD2 | - | TRBV20-1 | CSASSVSGGLETQYF | TGCAGTGCTAGTAGTGTTAGCGGGGGGTTAGAGACCCAGTACTTC
13 | TRBJ1-2 | - | - | TRBV5-4 | CASSPEEGYGYTF | TGTGCCAGCAGCCCAGAAGAGGGATATGGCTACACCTTC